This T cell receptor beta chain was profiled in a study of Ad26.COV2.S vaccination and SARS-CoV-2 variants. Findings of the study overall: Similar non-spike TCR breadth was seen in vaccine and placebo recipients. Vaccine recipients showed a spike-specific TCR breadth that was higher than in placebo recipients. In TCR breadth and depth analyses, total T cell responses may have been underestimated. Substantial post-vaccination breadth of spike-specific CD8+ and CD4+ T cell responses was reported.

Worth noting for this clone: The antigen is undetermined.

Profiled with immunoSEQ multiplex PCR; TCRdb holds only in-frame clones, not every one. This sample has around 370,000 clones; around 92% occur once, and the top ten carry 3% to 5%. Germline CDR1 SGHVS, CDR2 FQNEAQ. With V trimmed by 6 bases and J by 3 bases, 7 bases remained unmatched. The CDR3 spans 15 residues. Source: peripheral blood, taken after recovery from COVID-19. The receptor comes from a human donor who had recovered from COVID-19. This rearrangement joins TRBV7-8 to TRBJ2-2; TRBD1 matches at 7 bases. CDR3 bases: TGTGCCAGCAGTTCCTCGACAGGGTACACCGGGGAGCTGTTTTTT. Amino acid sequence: CASSSSTGYTGELFF.